The text below deals with one TCR beta chain. This sample was included in a study of human T cells and chemical hapten exposure. Overall study: Donors were sensitized with 2% DPC on the upper inner arm. Alopecia areata, totalis or universalis affected patients who were mostly female.

Germline CDR1 SGDLS, CDR2 YYNGEE. Unmatched junction bases numbered 6, after V lost 3 bases and J lost 7 bases. This CDR3 has 13 amino acids. One entry per CDR3 protein results from TCRdb running MiXCR on the RACE reads. The repertoire has roughly 380,000 distinct CDR3 sequences, roughly 5% of them found once; the top ten carry under 3%. The sample's time point: patch test 1, 2 weeks after DPC sensitization. Described treatment: therapeutic diphenylcyclopropenone sensitization with weekly scalp DPC. The source of this sequence is a woman aged 45-65 years with alopecia areata. Some clones in this sample may be carry-over from other donors' samples. The source material was whole blood, sampled in connection with sensitization to the hapten diphenylcyclopropenone (DPC). This rearrangement joins TRBV9 to TRBJ1-1; 7 positions agree with TRBD1. The CDR3 reads CASSGGWTGEAFF. The CDR3 DNA is TGTGCCAGCAGCGGCGGATGGACAGGTGAAGCTTTCTTT.